Listed here are 5 T cell receptor beta chains from one sample, sequenced in a study of cytomegalovirus exposure and HLA in healthy donors. Measured with immunoSEQ multiplex PCR; TCRdb has only the in-frame clones, and not every one. The sample has 60,000 to 80,000 clones, 85% seen once. The sample was PBMCs. The receptors were sampled from a man younger than 45 in good health and CMV-seronegative.

The chain employs TRBV4-1 and TRBJ1-1, with TRBD1 matching over 7 bases. The CDR3 has 19 residues. From germline, CDR1 is MGHRA and CDR2 YSYEKL. V gave up 2 bases and J gave up 1 base; unmatched junction bases: 16. The chain's CDR3 is CASSQIKTLQGPKNTEAFF. The CDR3 nucleotides read TGCGCCAGCAGCCAAATAAAAACCCTACAGGGGCCAAAGAACACTGAAGCTTTCTTT.

The gene calls are TRBV29-1 and TRBJ1-2, with a possible D match to TRBD1 (5 bases). The CDR3 extends over 12 amino acids. CDR1 and CDR2 from the germline V gene are SQVTM and ANQGSEA. V was shortened by 7 bases and J by 1 base, with 10 bases between the two germline ends. The chain's CDR3 is CSAGHFNYGYTF. CDR3 coding DNA: TGCAGCGCTGGACATTTTAACTATGGCTACACCTTC.

This chain links TRBV27 with TRBJ2-1, with D perhaps TRBD1 (5 bases). CDR3 length equals 14 residues. The V gene lost 3 bases and the J gene lost 6 bases, with 12 bases spanning the gap. Germline CDR1 MNHEY, CDR2 SMNVEV (reference sequence). The CDR3 bases are TGTGCCAGCAGTTTGATGGGGCCGTCCAATGAGCAGTTCTTC. It specifies CASSLMGPSNEQFF.

The CDR3 loop is CASSSYGGVYEQYF. The CDR3 nucleotides are TGTGCCAGCAGCTCTTACGGGGGAGTCTACGAGCAGTACTTC. The chain employs TRBV7-2 and TRBJ2-7; D is possibly TRBD2 (6 bases). The CDR3 sequence is 14 residues long. V shed 4 bases and J shed 3 bases, with 13 bases lying between them. The germline gives CDR1 SGHTA, CDR2 FQGNSA.

This clone was seen a single time. The chain couples TRBV9 to TRBJ2-2; perhaps TRBD2 as D (6 bases). This CDR3 contains 16 residues. Germline CDR1 and CDR2: SGDLS and YYNGEE. Trimming took 3 bases from V and 1 from J, leaving 13 bases between them. DNA for the CDR3: TGTGCCAGCAGCGAGACGTTGGGGGGGAACACCGGGGAGCTGTTTTTT. Its translation: CASSETLGGNTGELFF.